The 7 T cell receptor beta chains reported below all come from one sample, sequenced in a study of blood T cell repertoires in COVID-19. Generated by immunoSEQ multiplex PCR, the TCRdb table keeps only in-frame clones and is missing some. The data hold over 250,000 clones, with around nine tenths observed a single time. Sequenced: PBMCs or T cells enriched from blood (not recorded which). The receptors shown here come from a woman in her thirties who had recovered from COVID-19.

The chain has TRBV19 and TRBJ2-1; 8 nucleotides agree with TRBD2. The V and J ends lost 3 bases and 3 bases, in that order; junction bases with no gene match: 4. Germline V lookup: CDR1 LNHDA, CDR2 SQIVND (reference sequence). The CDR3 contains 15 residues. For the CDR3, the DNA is TGTGCCAGTAGTATCTCTACTAGCGGCTACAATGAGCAGTTCTTC. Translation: CASSISTSGYNEQFF.

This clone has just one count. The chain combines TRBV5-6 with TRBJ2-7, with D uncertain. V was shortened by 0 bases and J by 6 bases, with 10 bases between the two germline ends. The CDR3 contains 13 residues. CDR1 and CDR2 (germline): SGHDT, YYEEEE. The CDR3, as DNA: TGTGCCAGCAGCTTGGACCCTAATCGCGAGCAGTACTTC. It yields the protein CASSLDPNREQYF.

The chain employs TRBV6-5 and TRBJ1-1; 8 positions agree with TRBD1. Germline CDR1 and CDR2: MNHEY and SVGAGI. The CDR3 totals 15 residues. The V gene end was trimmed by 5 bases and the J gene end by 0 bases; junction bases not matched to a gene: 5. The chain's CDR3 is CASSTRDRLNTEAFF. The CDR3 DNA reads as TGTGCCAGCAGTACCCGGGACAGGCTGAACACTGAAGCTTTCTTT.

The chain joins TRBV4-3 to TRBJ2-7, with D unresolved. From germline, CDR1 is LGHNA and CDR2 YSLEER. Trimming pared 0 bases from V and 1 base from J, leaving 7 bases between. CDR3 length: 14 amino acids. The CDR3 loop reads CASSQDVGSYEQYF. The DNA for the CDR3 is TGCGCCAGCAGCCAAGATGTCGGGTCCTACGAGCAGTACTTC.

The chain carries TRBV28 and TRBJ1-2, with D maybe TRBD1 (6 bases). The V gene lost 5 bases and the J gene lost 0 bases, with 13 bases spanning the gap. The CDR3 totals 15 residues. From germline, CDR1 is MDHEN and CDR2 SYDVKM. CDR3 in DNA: TGTGCCAGCAGTCTACGGGGGGGCGCTAACTATGGCTACACCTTC. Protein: CASSLRGGANYGYTF.

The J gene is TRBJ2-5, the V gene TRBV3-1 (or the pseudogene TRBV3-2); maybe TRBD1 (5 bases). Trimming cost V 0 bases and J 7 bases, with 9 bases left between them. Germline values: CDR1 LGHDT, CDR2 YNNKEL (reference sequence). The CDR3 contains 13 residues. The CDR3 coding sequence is TGTGCCAGCAGCCAAGACAGGGCAGGGACCCAGTACTTC. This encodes CASSQDRAGTQYF.

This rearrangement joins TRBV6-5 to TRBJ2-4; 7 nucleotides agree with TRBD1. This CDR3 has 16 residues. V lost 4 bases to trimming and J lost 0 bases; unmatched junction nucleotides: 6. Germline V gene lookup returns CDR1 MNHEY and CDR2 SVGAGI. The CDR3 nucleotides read TGTGCCAGCAGTTCTCACCGGGACAGAGCCAAAAACATTCAGTACTTC. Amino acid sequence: CASSSHRDRAKNIQYF.